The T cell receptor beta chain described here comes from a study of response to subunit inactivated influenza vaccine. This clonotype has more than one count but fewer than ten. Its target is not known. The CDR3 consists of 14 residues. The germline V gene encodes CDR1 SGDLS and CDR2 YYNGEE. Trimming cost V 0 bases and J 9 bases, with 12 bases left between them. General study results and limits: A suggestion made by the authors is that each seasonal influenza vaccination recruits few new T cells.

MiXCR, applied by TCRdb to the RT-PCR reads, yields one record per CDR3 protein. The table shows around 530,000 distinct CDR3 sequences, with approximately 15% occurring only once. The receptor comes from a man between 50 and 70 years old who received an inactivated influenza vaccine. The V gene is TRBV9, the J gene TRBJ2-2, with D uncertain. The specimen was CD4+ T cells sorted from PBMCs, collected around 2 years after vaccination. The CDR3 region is CASSVVPQGRELFF. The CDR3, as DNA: TGTGCCAGCAGCGTAGTCCCCCAAGGCAGGGAGCTGTTTTTT.